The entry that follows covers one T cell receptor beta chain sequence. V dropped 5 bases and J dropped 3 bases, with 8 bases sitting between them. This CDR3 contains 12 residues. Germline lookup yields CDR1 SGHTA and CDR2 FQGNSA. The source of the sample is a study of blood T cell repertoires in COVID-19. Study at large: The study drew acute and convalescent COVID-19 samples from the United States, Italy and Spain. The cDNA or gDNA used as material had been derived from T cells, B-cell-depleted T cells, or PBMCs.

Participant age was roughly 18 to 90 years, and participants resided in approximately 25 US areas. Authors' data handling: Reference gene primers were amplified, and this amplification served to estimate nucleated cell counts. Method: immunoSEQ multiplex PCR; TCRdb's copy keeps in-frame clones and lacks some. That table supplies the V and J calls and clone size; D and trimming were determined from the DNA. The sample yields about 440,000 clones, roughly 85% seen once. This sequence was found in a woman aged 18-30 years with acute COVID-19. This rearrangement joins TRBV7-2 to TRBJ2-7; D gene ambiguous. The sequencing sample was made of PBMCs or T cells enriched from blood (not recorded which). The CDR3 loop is CASSPRFYEQYF. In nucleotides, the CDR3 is TGTGCCAGCAGCCCCAGGTTCTACGAGCAGTACTTC.